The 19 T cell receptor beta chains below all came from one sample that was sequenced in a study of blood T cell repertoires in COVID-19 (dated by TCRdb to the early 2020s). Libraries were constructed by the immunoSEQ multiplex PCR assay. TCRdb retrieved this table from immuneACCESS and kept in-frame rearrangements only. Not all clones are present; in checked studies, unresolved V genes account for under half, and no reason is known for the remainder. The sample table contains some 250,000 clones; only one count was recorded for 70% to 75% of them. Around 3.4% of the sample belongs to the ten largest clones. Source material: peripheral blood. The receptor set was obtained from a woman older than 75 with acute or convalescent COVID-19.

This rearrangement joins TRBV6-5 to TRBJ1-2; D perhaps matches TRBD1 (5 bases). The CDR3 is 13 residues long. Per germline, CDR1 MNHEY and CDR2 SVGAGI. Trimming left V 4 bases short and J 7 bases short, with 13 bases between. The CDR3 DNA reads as TGTGCCAGCAGTTCCCCACAGGTGGCTGGCTACACCTTC. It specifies CASSSPQVAGYTF.

In DNA, the CDR3 is TGTGCCAGCAGTTACTCAACGGGGGGGCCGGGCGGAAGCACAGATACGCAGTATTTT. Encoded protein: CASSYSTGGPGGSTDTQYF. The rearrangement links TRBV6-2 or TRBV6-3 to TRBJ2-3; TRBD2 aligns across 8 bases. V shed 0 bases and J 0 bases; nucleotides not matched to a gene: 11. The CDR3 has 19 residues. Germline CDR1 reads MNHEY; CDR2 reads SVGEGT.

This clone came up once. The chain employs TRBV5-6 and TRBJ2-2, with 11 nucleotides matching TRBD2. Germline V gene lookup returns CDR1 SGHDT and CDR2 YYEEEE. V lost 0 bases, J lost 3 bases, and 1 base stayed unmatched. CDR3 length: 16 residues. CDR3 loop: CASSLEGLADTGELFF. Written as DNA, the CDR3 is TGTGCCAGCAGCTTGGAGGGACTAGCGGACACCGGGGAGCTGTTTTTT. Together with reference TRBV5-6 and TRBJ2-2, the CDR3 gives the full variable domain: DAGVTQSPTHLIKTRGQQVTLRCSPKSGHDTVSWYQQALGQGPQFIFQYYEEEERQRGNFPDRFSGHQFPNYSSELNVNALLLGDSALYLCASSLEGLADTGELFFGEGSRLTVL.

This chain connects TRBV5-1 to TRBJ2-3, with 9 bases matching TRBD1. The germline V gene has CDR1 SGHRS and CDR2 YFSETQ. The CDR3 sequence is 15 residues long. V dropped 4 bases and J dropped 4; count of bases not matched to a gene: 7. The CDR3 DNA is TGCGCCAGCAGCGCCACAGGGGGCGCGGCAGATACGCAGTATTTT. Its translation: CASSATGGAADTQYF.

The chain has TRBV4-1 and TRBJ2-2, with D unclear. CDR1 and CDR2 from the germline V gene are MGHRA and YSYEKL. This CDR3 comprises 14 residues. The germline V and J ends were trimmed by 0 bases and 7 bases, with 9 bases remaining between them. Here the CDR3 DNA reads TGCGCCAGCAGCCAAGAGCAGACGGGCGGGGAGCTGTTTTTT. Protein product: CASSQEQTGGELFF.

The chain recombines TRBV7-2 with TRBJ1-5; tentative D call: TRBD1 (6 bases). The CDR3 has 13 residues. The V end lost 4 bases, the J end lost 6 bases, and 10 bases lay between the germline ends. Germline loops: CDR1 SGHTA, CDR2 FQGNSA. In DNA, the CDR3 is TGTGCCAGCAGCTCGGAACAGGGTCAGCCCCAGCATTTT. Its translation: CASSSEQGQPQHF.

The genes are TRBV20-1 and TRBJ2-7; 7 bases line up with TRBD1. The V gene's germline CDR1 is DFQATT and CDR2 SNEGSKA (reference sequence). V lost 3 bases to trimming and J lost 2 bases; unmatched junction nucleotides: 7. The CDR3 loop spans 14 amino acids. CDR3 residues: CSASLRQGAYEQYF. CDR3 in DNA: TGCAGTGCTAGTTTGAGACAGGGAGCCTACGAGCAGTACTTC.

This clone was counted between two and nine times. DNA for the CDR3: TGTGCCAGCCAGAAACAGGGTTGGCCTGAAGCTTTCTTT. Its protein is CASQKQGWPEAFF. The chain employs TRBV6-5 and TRBJ1-1; D is perhaps TRBD1 (6 bases). CDR3 length: 13 residues. V lost 8 bases to trimming and J lost 6 bases, with 16 bases between them. CDR1 is MNHEY and CDR2 is SVGAGI in the germline V gene.

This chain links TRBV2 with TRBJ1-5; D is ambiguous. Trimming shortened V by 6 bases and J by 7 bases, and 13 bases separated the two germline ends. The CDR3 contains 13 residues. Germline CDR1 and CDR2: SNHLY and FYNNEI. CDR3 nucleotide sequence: TGTGCCAGCAGCGACGTGGGAGGCCAGCCCCAGCATTTT. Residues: CASSDVGGQPQHF.

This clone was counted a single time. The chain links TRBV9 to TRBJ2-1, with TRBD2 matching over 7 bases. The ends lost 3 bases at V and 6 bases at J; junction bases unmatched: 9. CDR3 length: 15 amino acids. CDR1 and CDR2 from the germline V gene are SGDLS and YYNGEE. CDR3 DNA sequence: TGTGCCAGCAGCGGCGGGAGAGGGCGTGGCAATGAGCAGTTCTTC. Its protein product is CASSGGRGRGNEQFF.

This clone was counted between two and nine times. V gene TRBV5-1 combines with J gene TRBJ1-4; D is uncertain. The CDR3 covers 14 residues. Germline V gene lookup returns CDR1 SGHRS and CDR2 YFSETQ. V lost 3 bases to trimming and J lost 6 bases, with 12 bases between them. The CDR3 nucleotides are TGCGCCAGCAGCTCCGCGGGGAGTTATGAAAAACTGTTTTTT. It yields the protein CASSSAGSYEKLFF.

CDR3 residues: CASSPVGQSTGANVLTF. The CDR3 region has the DNA TGTGCCAGCTCACCGGTCGGACAGAGCACTGGGGCCAACGTCCTGACTTTC. The rearrangement links TRBV18 to TRBJ2-6, with D perhaps matching TRBD1 (6 bases). Germline V lookup: CDR1 KGHSH, CDR2 LQKENI. Trimming took 3 bases from V and 2 from J, leaving 14 bases between them. This CDR3 comprises 17 residues.

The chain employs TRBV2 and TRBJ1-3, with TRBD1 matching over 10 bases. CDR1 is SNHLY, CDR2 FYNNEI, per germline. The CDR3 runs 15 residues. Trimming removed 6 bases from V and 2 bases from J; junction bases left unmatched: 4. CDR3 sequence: CASRATGGTGNTIYF. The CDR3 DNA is TGTGCCAGCAGGGCGACAGGGGGCACTGGAAACACCATATATTTT.

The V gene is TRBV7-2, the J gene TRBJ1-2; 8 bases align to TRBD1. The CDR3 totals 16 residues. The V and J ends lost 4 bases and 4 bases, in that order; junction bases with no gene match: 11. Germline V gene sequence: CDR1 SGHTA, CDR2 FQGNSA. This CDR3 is CASSSRGDRSSYGYTF. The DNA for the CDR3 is TGTGCCAGCAGCTCGAGAGGGGACAGGTCGAGCTATGGCTACACCTTC.

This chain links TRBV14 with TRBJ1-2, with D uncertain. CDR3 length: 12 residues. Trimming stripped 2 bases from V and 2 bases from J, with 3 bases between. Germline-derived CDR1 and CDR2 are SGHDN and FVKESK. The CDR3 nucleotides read TGTGCCAGCAGCCAACAGAACTATGGCTACACCTTC. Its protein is CASSQQNYGYTF. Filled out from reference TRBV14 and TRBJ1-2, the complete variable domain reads EAGVTQFPSHSVIEKGQTVTLRCDPISGHDNLYWYRRVMGKEIKFLLHFVKESKQDESGMPNNRFLAERTGGTYSTLKVQPAELEDSGVYFCASSQQNYGYTFGSGTRLTVV.

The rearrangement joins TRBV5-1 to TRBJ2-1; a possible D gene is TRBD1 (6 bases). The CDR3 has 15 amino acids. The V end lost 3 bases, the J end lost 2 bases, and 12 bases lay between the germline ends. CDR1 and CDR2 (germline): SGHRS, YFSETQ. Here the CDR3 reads CASSSSEGAYNEQFF. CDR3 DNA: TGCGCCAGCAGCTCCTCAGAGGGGGCCTACAATGAGCAGTTCTTC.

For the CDR3, the DNA is TGTGCCAGCAGTGAACAGACGGGACAGGGATTCAATGAGCAGTTCTTC. Its protein product is CASSEQTGQGFNEQFF. This rearrangement joins TRBV6-1 to TRBJ2-1; 9 bases match TRBD1. V lost 2 bases to trimming and J lost 6 bases; unmatched junction nucleotides: 8. This CDR3 contains 16 residues. CDR1 is MNHNS and CDR2 is SASEGT in the germline V gene.

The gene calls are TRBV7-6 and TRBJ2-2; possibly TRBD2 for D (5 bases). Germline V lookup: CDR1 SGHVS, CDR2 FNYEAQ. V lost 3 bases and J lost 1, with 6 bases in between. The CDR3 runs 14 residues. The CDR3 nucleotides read TGTGCCAGCAGCTTGAGGGAGAACACCGGGGAGCTGTTTTTT. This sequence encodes CASSLRENTGELFF.

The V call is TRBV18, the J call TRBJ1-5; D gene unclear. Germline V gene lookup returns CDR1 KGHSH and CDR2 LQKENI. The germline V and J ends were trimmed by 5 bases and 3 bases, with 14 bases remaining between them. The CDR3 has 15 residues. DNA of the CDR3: TGTGCCAGCTCAGCTAACGAGGGTAACAATCAGCCCCAGCATTTT. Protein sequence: CASSANEGNNQPQHF.